A single sample is the source of the 10 T cell receptor beta chains below, sequenced in a study of blood T cells in healthy people across ages. Through a sample-barcoded 5' primer and a J-beta primer mix, a second PCR was run for roughly 6 to 12 cycles. In TCRdb, the 5' RACE reads were re-called with MiXCR into one record per CDR3 protein. The table has hundreds of thousands of distinct CDR3 sequences, approximately 30% seen once. Sequenced: blood. The receptor set was obtained from a woman of 80 years or more in good health.

This clonotype has ten or more counts. The chain couples TRBV6-5 to TRBJ2-7; 10 bases fit TRBD2. After removal of 2 bases from V and 5 bases from J, the junction contained 12 bases not matched to a gene. The CDR3 runs to 17 residues. Germline V gives CDR1 MNHEY, CDR2 SVGAGI. The CDR3 coding sequence is TGTGCCAGCAGTTACGATCCAGCGGGGGGGGCGGGGAACGAGCAGTACTTC. It specifies CASSYDPAGGAGNEQYF.

In its sample, this clonotype was seen many times. J is TRBJ1-5 and V is TRBV20-1; the D is unclear. This CDR3 comprises 15 residues. The V end lost 0 bases, the J end lost 4 bases, and 13 bases lay between the germline ends. Germline CDR1 DFQATT, CDR2 SNEGSKA (reference sequence). CDR3 nucleotide sequence: TGCAGTGCTAGAGATTCCGGGAGGGTTAATCAGCCCCAGCATTTT. This sequence encodes CSARDSGRVNQPQHF.

This clonotype was observed many times. V and J are TRBV20-1 and TRBJ2-5, with 7 bases lining up with TRBD1. Germline V lookup: CDR1 DFQATT, CDR2 SNEGSKA (reference sequence). CDR3 size: 14 residues. V lost 4 bases and J lost 0; bases outside the gene matches: 5. CDR3 DNA: TGCAGTGCTAACCGGGACAGCTACCAAGAGACCCAGTACTTC. The encoded protein is CSANRDSYQETQYF.

This rearrangement joins TRBV18 to TRBJ2-2; 8 bases fit TRBD1. CDR1 and CDR2 (germline): KGHSH, LQKENI. Germline trimming cut 4 bases from V and 6 bases from J; bases unmatched to any gene: 4. The CDR3 has 14 amino acids. In DNA form, the CDR3 reads TGTGCCAGCTCACGAGGACAGGGTGCCGGGGAGCTGTTTTTT. Protein: CASSRGQGAGELFF.

The chain recombines TRBV20-1 with TRBJ2-7, with TRBD1 matching 12 bases. Trimming at V came to 3 bases and at J to 3 bases, leaving 9 bases not matched to a gene. Germline CDR1 and CDR2: DFQATT and SNEGSKA (reference sequence). CDR3 size: 16 residues. The CDR3 loop reads CSARPGQGAILYEQYF. DNA for the CDR3: TGCAGTGCTAGGCCGGGACAGGGGGCGATTCTCTACGAGCAGTACTTC.

This clonotype appeared a few times. The rearrangement links TRBV6-6 to TRBJ2-2; 7 nucleotides line up with TRBD2. CDR1 MNHNY and CDR2 SVGAGI come from the germline V gene (reference sequence). The V gene end was trimmed by 2 bases and the J gene end by 4 bases; junction bases not matched to a gene: 7. The CDR3 totals 16 residues. CDR3 amino acids: CASSYPGSGGTGELFF. The CDR3 DNA follows: TGTGCCAGCAGTTACCCGGGATCGGGGGGCACCGGGGAGCTGTTTTTT.

This clonotype has just a few counts. The V gene is TRBV3-1, the J gene TRBJ1-1; D is undetermined. Trimming removed 4 bases from V and 3 bases from J, with 18 bases in between. CDR1 and CDR2 from the germline V gene are LGHDT and YNNKEL (reference sequence). This CDR3 region has 16 residues. CDR3 residues: CASSPVGGRFDTEAFF. CDR3 nucleotides: TGTGCCAGCAGCCCCGTCGGAGGGCGGTTCGACACTGAAGCTTTCTTT.

This clonotype has at least ten counts. V is TRBV30 and J is TRBJ2-1; tentative D call: TRBD2 (6 bases). V was cut by 1 base and J by 7 bases, with 11 bases left in between. CDR1 is GTSNPN and CDR2 is SVGIG in the germline V gene (reference sequence). The CDR3 has 13 amino acids. DNA for the CDR3: TGTGCCTGGAGTGCCCGCCGGGGGAATGAGCAGTTCTTC. It encodes CAWSARRGNEQFF.

The table lists this clonotype with many counts. The rearrangement uses TRBV4-1 and TRBJ2-6; D unresolved. The V gene lost 1 base and the J gene lost 2 bases, with 6 bases spanning the gap. The germline CDR1 and CDR2 sequences are MGHRA and YSYEKL. The CDR3 totals 15 residues. CDR3 loop: CASSQGGPGANVLTF. The CDR3 DNA reads TGCGCCAGCAGCCAAGGGGGTCCTGGGGCCAACGTCCTGACTTTC.

The count of this clonotype is one. The genes are TRBV10-3 and TRBJ2-7, with 13 positions matching TRBD2. There are 14 residues in the CDR3. The ends lost 8 bases at V and 1 base at J; junction bases unmatched: 2. Germline V CDR1 and CDR2: ENHRY, SYGVKD. The CDR3 reads CAIGTSGASYEQYF. CDR3 DNA sequence: TGTGCCATCGGGACTAGCGGGGCATCCTACGAGCAGTACTTC.